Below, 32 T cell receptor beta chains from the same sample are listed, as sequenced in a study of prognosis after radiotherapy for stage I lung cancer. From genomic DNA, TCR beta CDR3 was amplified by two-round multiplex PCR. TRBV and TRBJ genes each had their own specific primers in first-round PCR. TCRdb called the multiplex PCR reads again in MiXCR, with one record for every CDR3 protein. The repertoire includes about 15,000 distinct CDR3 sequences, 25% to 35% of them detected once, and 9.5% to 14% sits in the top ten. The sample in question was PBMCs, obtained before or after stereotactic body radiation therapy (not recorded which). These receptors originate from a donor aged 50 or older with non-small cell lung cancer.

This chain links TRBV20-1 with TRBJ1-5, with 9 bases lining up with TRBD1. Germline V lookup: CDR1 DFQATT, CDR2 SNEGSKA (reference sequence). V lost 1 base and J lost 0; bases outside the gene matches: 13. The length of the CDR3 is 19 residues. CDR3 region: CSARVVPGTGLTSNQPQHF. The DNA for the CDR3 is TGCAGTGCTAGAGTTGTCCCCGGGACAGGGTTAACTAGCAATCAGCCCCAGCATTTT.

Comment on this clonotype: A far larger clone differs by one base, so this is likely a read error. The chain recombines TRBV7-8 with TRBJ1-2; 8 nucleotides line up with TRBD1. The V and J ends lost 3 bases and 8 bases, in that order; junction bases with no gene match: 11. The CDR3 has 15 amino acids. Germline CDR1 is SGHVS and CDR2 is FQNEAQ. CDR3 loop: CASSLEGQVAWGYTF. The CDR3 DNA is TGTGCCAGCAGCTTGGAGGGACAGGTGGCTTGGGGCTACACCTTC.

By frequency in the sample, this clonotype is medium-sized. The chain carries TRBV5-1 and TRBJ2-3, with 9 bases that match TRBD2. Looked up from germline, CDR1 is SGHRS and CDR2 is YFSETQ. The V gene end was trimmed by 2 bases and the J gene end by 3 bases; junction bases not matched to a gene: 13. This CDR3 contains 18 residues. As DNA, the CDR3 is TGCGCCAGCAGCTTAAAGGCCCCTAGCGGGATGCGTACAGATACGCAGTATTTT. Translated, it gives CASSLKAPSGMRTDTQYF.

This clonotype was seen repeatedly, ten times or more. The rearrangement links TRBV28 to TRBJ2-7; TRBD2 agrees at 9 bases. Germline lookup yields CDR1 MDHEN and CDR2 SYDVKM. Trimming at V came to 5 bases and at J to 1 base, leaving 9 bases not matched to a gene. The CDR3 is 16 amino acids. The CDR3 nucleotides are TGTGCCAGCAGTCTCCCAAGACTAGCGGTTTCCTACGAGCAGTACTTC. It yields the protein CASSLPRLAVSYEQYF.

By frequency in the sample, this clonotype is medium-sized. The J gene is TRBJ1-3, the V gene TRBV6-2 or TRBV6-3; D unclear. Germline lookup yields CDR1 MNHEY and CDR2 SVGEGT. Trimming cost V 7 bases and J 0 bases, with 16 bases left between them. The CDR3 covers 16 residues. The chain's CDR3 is CASTQELVISGNTIYF. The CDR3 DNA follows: TGTGCCAGCACCCAAGAGCTGGTGATCTCTGGAAACACCATATATTTT.

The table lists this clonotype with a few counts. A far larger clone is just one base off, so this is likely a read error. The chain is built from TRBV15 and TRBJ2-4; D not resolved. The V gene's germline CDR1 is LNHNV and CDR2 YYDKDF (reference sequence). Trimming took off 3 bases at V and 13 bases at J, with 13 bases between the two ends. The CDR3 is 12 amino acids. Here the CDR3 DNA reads TGTGCCACCAGCAGGGGAAGAAATGAGCAGTACTTC. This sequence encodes CATSRGRNEQYF.

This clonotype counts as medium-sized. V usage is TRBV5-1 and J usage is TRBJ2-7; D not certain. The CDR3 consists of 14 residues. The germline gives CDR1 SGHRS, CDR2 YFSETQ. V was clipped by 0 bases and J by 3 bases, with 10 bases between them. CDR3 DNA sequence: TGCGCCAGCAGCTTGGAACCTCTAGACTACGAGCAGTACTTC. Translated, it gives CASSLEPLDYEQYF.

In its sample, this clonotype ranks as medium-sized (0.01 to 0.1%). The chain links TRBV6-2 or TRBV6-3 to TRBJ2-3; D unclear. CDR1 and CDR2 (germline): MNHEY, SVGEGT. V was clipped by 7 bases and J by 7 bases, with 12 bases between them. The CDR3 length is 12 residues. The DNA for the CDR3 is TGTGCCAGCACCACGGGCGGAAATACGCAGTATTTT. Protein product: CASTTGGNTQYF.

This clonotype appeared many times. The CDR3 DNA is TGCGCCAGCAGCACGGGACAGTCCTACGGAGAGCAGTACTTC. This encodes CASSTGQSYGEQYF. The V gene is TRBV5-1, the J gene TRBJ2-7; the match to TRBD1 covers 7 bases. The J segment lost 7 bases and the V segment lost 4 bases, leaving 11 bases of the junction unmatched. CDR1 and CDR2 from the germline V gene are SGHRS and YFSETQ. This CDR3 spans 14 amino acids.

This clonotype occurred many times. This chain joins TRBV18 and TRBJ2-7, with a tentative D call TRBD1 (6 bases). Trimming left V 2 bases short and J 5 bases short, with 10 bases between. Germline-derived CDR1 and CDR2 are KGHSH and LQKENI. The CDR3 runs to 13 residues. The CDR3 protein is CASSPTTGHEQYF. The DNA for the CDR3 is TGTGCCAGCTCACCAACCACAGGGCACGAGCAGTACTTC.

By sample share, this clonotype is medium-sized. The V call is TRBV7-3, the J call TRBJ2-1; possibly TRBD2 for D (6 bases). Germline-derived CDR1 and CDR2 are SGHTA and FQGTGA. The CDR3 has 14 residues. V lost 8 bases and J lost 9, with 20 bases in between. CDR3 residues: CASSSPGAGGEQFF. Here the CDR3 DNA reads TGTGCCAGCTCTTCGCCGGGAGCCGGGGGTGAGCAGTTCTTC. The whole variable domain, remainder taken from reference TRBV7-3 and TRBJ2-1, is GAGVSQTPSNKVTEKGKYVELRCDPISGHTALYWYRQSLGQGPEFLIYFQGTGAADDSGLPNDRFFAVRPEGSVSTLKIQRTERGDSAVYLCASSSPGAGGEQFFGPGTRLTVL.

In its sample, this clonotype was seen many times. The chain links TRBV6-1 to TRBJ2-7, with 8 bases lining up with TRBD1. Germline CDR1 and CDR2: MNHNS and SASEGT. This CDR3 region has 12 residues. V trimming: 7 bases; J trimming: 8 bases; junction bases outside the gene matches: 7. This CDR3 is CASTNRGEKQYF. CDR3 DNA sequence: TGTGCCAGCACTAACAGGGGGGAGAAGCAGTACTTC.

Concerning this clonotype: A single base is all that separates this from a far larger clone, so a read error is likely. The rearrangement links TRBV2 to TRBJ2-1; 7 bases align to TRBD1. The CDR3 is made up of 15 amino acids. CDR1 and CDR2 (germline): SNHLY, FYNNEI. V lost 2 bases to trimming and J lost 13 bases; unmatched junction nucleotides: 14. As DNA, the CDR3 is TGTGCCAGCAGTGAAATGGGACAGCCGACGGAGACCCAGTTCTTC. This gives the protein CASSEMGQPTETQFF.

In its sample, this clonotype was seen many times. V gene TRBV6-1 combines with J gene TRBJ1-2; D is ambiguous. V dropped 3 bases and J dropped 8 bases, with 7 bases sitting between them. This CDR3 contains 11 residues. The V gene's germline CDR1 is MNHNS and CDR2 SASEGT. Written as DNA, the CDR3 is TGTGCCAGCAGTGAGGGATGGGGCTACACCTTC. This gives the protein CASSEGWGYTF.

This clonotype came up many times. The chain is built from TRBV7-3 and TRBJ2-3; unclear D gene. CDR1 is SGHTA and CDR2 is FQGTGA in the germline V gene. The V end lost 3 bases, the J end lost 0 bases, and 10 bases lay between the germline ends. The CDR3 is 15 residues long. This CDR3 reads CASSFPGSSTDTQYF. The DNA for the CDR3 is TGTGCCAGCAGCTTTCCGGGTTCTAGCACAGATACGCAGTATTTT.

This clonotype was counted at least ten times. CDR3 in DNA: TGTGCCAGCAGCCTTGCCCGACTAGCGGGAGGTATCGAGCAGTACTTC. Encoded protein: CASSLARLAGGIEQYF. The chain joins TRBV13 to TRBJ2-7; TRBD2 agrees at 13 bases. Germline CDR1 and CDR2: PRHDT and FYEKMQ (reference sequence). The CDR3 contains 16 residues. J lost 6 bases, V lost 5 bases, and 10 bases had no gene match. Looking up the rest from reference TRBV13 and TRBJ2-7 gives the full variable domain: AAGVIQSPRHLIKEKRETATLKCYPIPRHDTVYWYQQGPGQDPQFLISFYEKMQSDKGSIPDRFSAQQFSDYHSELNMSSLELGDSALYFCASSLARLAGGIEQYFGPGTRLTVT.

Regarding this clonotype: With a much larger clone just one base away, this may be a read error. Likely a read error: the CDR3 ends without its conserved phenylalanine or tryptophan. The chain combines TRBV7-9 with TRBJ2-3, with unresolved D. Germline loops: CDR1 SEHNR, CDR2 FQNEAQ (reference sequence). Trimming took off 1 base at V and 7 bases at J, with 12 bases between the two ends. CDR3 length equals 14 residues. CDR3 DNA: TGTGCCAGCAGCTTAGTGGTTAACATTTATACGCAGTATCTT. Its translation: CASSLVVNIYTQYL.

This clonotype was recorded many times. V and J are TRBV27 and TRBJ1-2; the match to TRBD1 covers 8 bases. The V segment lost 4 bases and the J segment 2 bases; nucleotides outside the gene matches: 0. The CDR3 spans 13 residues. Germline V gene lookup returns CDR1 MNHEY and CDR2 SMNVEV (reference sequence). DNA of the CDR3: TGTGCCAGCAGTTACAGGGGGAACTATGGCTACACCTTC. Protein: CASSYRGNYGYTF.

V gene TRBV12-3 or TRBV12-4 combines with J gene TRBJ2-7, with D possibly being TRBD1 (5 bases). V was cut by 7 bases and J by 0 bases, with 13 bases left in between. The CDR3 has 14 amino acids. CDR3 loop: CASKAQDISYEQYF. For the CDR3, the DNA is TGTGCCAGCAAAGCACAGGATATCTCCTACGAGCAGTACTTC.

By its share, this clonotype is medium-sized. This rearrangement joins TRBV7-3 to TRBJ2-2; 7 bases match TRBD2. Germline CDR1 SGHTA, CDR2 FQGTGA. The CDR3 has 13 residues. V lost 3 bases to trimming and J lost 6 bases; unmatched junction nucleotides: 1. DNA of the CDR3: TGTGCCAGCAGCTTTGGGAGGGCCGGGGAGCTGTTTTTT. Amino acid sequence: CASSFGRAGELFF.

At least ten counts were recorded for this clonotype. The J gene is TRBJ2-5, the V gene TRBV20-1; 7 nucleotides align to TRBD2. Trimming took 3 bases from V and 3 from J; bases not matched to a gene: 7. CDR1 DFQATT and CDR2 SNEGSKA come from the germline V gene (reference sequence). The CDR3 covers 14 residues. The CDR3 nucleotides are TGCAGTGCTAGCTTTGCGGGAGCGAAAGAGACCCAGTACTTC. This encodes CSASFAGAKETQYF.

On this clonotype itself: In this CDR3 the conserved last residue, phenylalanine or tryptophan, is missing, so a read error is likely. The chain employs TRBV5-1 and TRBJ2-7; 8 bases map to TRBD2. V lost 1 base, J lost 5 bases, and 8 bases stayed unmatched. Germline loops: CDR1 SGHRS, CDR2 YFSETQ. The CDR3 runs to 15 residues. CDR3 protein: CASSLRREGLNEQYI. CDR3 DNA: TGCGCCAGCAGCTTGAGACGGGAGGGCCTGAACGAGCAGTACATC.

The CDR3 nucleotides read TGCGCCAGCAGCTTGGCATCAAGACAGAGTGAGCAGTTCTTC. This translates into CASSLASRQSEQFF. V and J are TRBV5-1 and TRBJ2-1; maybe TRBD1 (5 bases). CDR3 length equals 14 residues. CDR1 and CDR2 (germline): SGHRS, YFSETQ. Trimming pared 0 bases from V and 9 bases from J, leaving 13 bases between.

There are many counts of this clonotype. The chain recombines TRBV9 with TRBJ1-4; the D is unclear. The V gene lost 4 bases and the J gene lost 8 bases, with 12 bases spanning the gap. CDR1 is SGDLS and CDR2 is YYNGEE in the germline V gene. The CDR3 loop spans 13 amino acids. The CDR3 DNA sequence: TGTGCCAGCAGCTCCCAAGACAACGAAAAACTGTTTTTT. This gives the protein CASSSQDNEKLFF.

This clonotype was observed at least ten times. CDR3 in DNA: TGCAGTGCTAGAGATCTAGGGCGGGACCAAGAGACCCAGTACTTC. This sequence encodes CSARDLGRDQETQYF. The V call is TRBV20-1, the J call TRBJ2-5; possible D gene TRBD2, 5 bases. Germline V lookup: CDR1 DFQATT, CDR2 SNEGSKA (reference sequence). The CDR3 is made up of 15 amino acids. The V gene lost 0 bases and the J gene lost 0 bases, with 11 bases spanning the gap.

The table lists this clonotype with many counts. The CDR3 region is CAISDRGLNTEAFF. Here the CDR3 DNA reads TGTGCCATCAGCGACAGGGGGCTGAACACTGAAGCTTTCTTT. The chain carries TRBV10-3 and TRBJ1-1; the match to TRBD1 covers 10 bases. CDR1 is ENHRY, CDR2 SYGVKD, per germline. This CDR3 is built from 14 residues. The J segment lost 0 bases and the V segment lost 6 bases, leaving 1 base of the junction unmatched.

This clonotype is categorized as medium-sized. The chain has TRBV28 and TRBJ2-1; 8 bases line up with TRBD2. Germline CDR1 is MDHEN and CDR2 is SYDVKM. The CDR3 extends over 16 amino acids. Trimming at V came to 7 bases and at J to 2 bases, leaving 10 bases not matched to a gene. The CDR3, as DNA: TGTGCCAGCAAAAAGCCGGGACTAGAAGCCTACAATGAGCAGTTCTTC. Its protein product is CASKKPGLEAYNEQFF. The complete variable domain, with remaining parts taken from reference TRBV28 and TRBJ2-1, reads DVKVTQSSRYLVKRTGEKVFLECVQDMDHENMFWYRQDPGLGLRLIYFSYDVKMKEKGDIPEGYSVSREKKERFSLILESASTNQTSMYLCASKKPGLEAYNEQFFGPGTRLTVL.

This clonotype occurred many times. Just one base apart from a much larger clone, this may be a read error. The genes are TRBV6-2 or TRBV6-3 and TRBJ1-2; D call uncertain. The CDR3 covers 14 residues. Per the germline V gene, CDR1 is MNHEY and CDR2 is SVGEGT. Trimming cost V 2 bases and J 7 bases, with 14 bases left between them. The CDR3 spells CASSYGQRAGGYTF. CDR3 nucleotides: TGTGCCAGCAGTTACGGGCAGAGGGCAGGTGGCTACACCTTC.

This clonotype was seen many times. CDR3 bases: TGTGCCAGCAGCTTGGGACAAGGGGCGCTAAATAATGAGCAGTTCTTC. Translating gives CASSLGQGALNNEQFF. The chain joins TRBV5-5 to TRBJ2-1, with D possibly TRBD1 on 5 matching bases. The CDR3 loop spans 16 amino acids. V lost 0 bases to trimming and J lost 7 bases, with 17 bases between them. Germline V gene data show CDR1 as SGHKS and CDR2 as YYEKEE (reference sequence).

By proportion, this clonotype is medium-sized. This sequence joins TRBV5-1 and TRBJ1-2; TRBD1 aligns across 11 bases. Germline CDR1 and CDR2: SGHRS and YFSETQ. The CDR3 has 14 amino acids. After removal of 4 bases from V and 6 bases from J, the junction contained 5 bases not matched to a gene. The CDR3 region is CASSGTGGKNGYTF. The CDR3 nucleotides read TGCGCCAGCAGCGGGACAGGGGGAAAGAATGGCTACACCTTC.

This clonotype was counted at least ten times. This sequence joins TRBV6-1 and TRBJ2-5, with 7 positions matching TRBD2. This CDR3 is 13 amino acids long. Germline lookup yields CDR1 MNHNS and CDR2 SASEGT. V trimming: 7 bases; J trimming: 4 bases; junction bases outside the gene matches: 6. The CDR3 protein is CASTGLVPETQYF. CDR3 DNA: TGTGCCAGCACCGGACTAGTTCCAGAGACCCAGTACTTC.

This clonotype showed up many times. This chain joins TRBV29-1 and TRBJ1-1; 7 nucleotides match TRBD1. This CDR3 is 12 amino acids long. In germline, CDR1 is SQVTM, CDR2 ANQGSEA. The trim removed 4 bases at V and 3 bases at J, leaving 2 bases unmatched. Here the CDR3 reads CSVGRGYTEAFF. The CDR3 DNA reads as TGCAGCGTTGGCAGGGGGTACACTGAAGCTTTCTTT.